The clone carrying this T cell receptor (beta chain) was recorded many times. Its target is unknown. This sample is part of a study of T cells after yellow fever vaccination. Whole-study findings and limits: Detected again after the booster were most primary-vaccination clones, at 96% CD4 and about 90% CD8.

Deletions cut 6 bases from V and 7 bases from J, with 16 bases between. CDR3 length: 13 amino acids. The 5'RACE template-switching step produced TCR cDNA and added a universal primer site and UMIs. From the 5' RACE reads, TCRdb called clonotypes with MiXCR, one entry per CDR3 protein. The repertoire holds 250,000 to 300,000 distinct CDR3 sequences, with over 4.5% as singletons. This sample comprised CD4+ T cells sorted from PBMCs, obtained on the day of the yellow fever booster vaccination. The TCR sequence derives from a man younger than 35 who received the YFV17D yellow fever vaccine. V is TRBV12-3 or TRBV12-4 and J is TRBJ2-7, with TRBD2 as a possible D gene (6 bases). The CDR3 DNA is TGTGCCAGCAGCCGCAATGGGCGGGGTGAGCAGTACGTC. Translation: CASSRNGRGEQYV.